Presented here are 6 T cell receptor beta chains from one specimen sequenced in a study of blood T cell repertoires in COVID-19. Clones were sequenced by immunoSEQ multiplex PCR, and TCRdb holds only the in-frame ones, with some missing. This sample has around 240,000 clones, with roughly 85% found just once. The sequenced sample was PBMCs or T cells enriched from blood (not recorded which). These TCRs come from a woman between 45 and 60 years old who had recovered from COVID-19.

The J gene is TRBJ2-1, the V gene TRBV9; TRBD1 aligns across 7 bases. The CDR3 extends over 13 amino acids. V shed 0 bases and J 9 bases; nucleotides not matched to a gene: 3. The germline V gene encodes CDR1 SGDLS and CDR2 YYNGEE. The chain's CDR3 is CASSVVGGFEQFF. CDR3 DNA sequence: TGTGCCAGCAGCGTAGTAGGGGGCTTTGAGCAGTTCTTC.

The genes are TRBV27 and TRBJ2-2; 7 bases line up with TRBD2. Germline V gene data show CDR1 as MNHEY and CDR2 as SMNVEV (reference sequence). With V trimmed by 6 bases and J by 1 base, 8 bases remained unmatched. The CDR3 consists of 16 residues. Here the CDR3 DNA reads TGTGCCAGCAGACTGCTAGCGGAAGAGAACACCGGGGAGCTGTTTTTT. It translates to CASRLLAEENTGELFF.

This clone has just one count. The chain links TRBV7-2 to TRBJ2-3; D is possibly TRBD2 (5 bases). With 6 bases removed from V and 5 bases from J, the gap between germline ends came to 9 bases. This CDR3 region has 12 residues. Germline V gives CDR1 SGHTA, CDR2 FQGNSA. CDR3 protein: CASRAGGDTQYF. In DNA, the CDR3 is TGTGCCAGCAGGGCGGGCGGAGATACGCAGTATTTT.

The chain carries TRBV6-5 and TRBJ1-5; 8 bases align to TRBD1. Trimming at V came to 5 bases and at J to 3 bases, leaving 3 bases not matched to a gene. The CDR3 spans 14 residues. The germline V gene encodes CDR1 MNHEY and CDR2 SVGAGI. The CDR3: CASSRTGINQPQHF. The CDR3 DNA follows: TGTGCCAGCAGTCGGACAGGGATCAATCAGCCCCAGCATTTT.

V is TRBV19 and J is TRBJ2-7, with 7 positions matching TRBD2. There are 14 residues in the CDR3. With V trimmed by 4 bases and J by 6 bases, 9 bases remained unmatched. Per germline, CDR1 LNHDA and CDR2 SQIVND (reference sequence). The CDR3 nucleotides are TGTGCCAGTAGTACACTAGCGTTTGAGGGCGAGCAGTACTTC. Residues: CASSTLAFEGEQYF. Supplemented by reference TRBV19 and TRBJ2-7, the full variable domain reads DGGITQSPKYLFRKEGQNVTLSCEQNLNHDAMYWYRQDPGQGLRLIYYSQIVNDFQKGDIAEGYSVSREKKESFPLTVTSAQKNPTAFYLCASSTLAFEGEQYFGPGTRLTVT.

This sequence joins TRBV2 and TRBJ2-1; TRBD2 aligns across 10 bases. Trimming cost V 10 bases and J 6 bases; bases outside gene matches: 6. CDR3 size: 13 residues. Germline V CDR1 and CDR2: SNHLY, FYNNEI. CDR3 sequence: CAIPSGSLNEQFF. CDR3 in DNA: TGTGCCATCCCTAGCGGGAGCCTCAATGAGCAGTTCTTC.